A single sample gave rise to the 17 T cell receptor beta chains below, sequenced in a study of blood T cells in healthy people across ages. Using a J-beta primer mix together with a sample-barcoded 5' primer, a second PCR was run for roughly 7 to 12 cycles. TCRdb used MiXCR to reprocess the 5' RACE reads, holding one entry per CDR3 protein. The table lists about 800,000 distinct CDR3 sequences, over 45% of them singletons. The sample taken for sequencing was blood. The receptors here all came from a man between 25 and 39 years old in good health.

This clonotype was picked up a small number of times. This chain connects TRBV29-1 to TRBJ2-1; 10 bases fit TRBD1. J was trimmed by 3 bases and V by 3 bases; bases with no gene match: 5. CDR3 length equals 15 residues. The germline gives CDR1 SQVTM, CDR2 ANQGSEA. The CDR3 coding sequence is TGCAGCGTTGATGAGGGGACAGGGGACTACAATGAGCAGTTCTTC. This codes for CSVDEGTGDYNEQFF.

This clonotype has more than one count but fewer than ten. This CDR3 reads CASSLAGSNEQFF. DNA of the CDR3: TGTGCCAGCAGCTTAGCGGGATCGAATGAGCAGTTCTTC. The chain uses TRBV7-9 and TRBJ2-1; D is ambiguous. Germline lookup yields CDR1 SEHNR and CDR2 FQNEAQ (reference sequence). V dropped 0 bases and J dropped 7 bases, with 7 bases sitting between them. This CDR3 spans 13 amino acids.

The chain links TRBV27 to TRBJ2-1, with 7 bases identical to TRBD2. Trimming took 3 bases from V and 6 from J; bases not matched to a gene: 8. Germline CDR1 MNHEY, CDR2 SMNVEV (reference sequence). This CDR3 has 15 amino acids. CDR3 in DNA: TGTGCCAGCAGTTTGTGGGGGAGGGTCATCAATGAGCAGTTCTTC. This encodes CASSLWGRVINEQFF.

V usage is TRBV7-9 and J usage is TRBJ2-7; D call uncertain. Trimming cost V 1 base and J 0 bases, with 4 bases left between them. CDR1 SEHNR and CDR2 FQNEAQ come from the germline V gene (reference sequence). CDR3 length: 13 amino acids. The CDR3 here is CASSLVNSYEQYF. The CDR3 coding sequence is TGTGCCAGCAGCTTAGTCAACTCCTACGAGCAGTACTTC.

This chain joins TRBV12-3 or TRBV12-4 and TRBJ2-4; the match to TRBD1 covers 10 bases. The DNA end favors TRBJ2-7, so the J call may be wrong. This CDR3 has 15 residues. The CDR3 coding sequence is TGTGCCAGCAGTTCCCCCGACAGGGGGCTTTACGAGCAGTACTTC. This gives the protein CASSSPDRGLYEQYF.

The rearrangement joins TRBV5-1 to TRBJ2-5, with D perhaps given as TRBD1 or TRBD2 (5 bases each). The V gene's germline CDR1 is SGHRS and CDR2 YFSETQ. This CDR3 is 16 amino acids long. Trimming shortened V by 1 base and J by 6 bases, and 19 bases separated the two germline ends. In DNA, the CDR3 is TGCGCCAGCAGCTTGAGTCGGCGAGGGGCAGCAAAGACCCAGTACTTC. Its translation: CASSLSRRGAAKTQYF.

In its sample, this clonotype was seen a few times. The chain recombines TRBV21-1 with TRBJ1-2; the D call TRBD1 from the table was never checked on the DNA. TRBV21-1 is annotated as a pseudogene. This CDR3 spans 18 amino acids. The DNA for the CDR3 is TGTGCCAGCAGCGCGCCACAGGGGCTTCAATCGGTTCGCTATGGCTACACCTTC. Its protein product is CASSAPQGLQSVRYGYTF.

The chain is built from TRBV9 and TRBJ2-5; 8 bases align to TRBD2. CDR3 length equals 16 residues. V was pared by 0 bases and J by 4 bases, with 8 bases of the junction left unmatched. CDR1 is SGDLS and CDR2 is YYNGEE in the germline V gene. In DNA form, the CDR3 reads TGTGCCAGCAGCGTAGCTGACAGCGGGAGCGTAGAGACCCAGTACTTC. Its translation: CASSVADSGSVETQYF.

This clonotype was counted a few times. This chain joins TRBV29-1 and TRBJ2-1; D is unclear. Trimming removed 1 base at V and 8 bases at J, with 12 bases between. Germline V gives CDR1 SQVTM, CDR2 ANQGSEA. This CDR3 spans 13 amino acids. DNA for the CDR3: TGCAGCGTTGAAGGAGGTAGCAGGTATGAGCAGTTCTTC. It is translated as CSVEGGSRYEQFF.

The chain joins TRBV13 to TRBJ2-4, with D possibly being TRBD2 (6 bases). The CDR3 has 15 amino acids. Germline CDR1 PRHDT, CDR2 FYEKMQ (reference sequence). V gave up 3 bases and J gave up 0 bases, with 9 bases separating them. Here the CDR3 reads CASSLRGVAKNIQYF. CDR3 nucleotide sequence: TGTGCCAGCAGCTTGCGCGGGGTAGCCAAAAACATTCAGTACTTC.

The genes are TRBV6-5 and TRBJ2-7; D perhaps matches TRBD2 (5 bases). Germline CDR1 is MNHEY and CDR2 is SVGAGI. Trimming left V 0 bases short and J 8 bases short, with 17 bases between. This CDR3 comprises 15 residues. The chain's CDR3 is CASSYSEESGSQQYF. The CDR3 DNA sequence: TGTGCCAGCAGTTACTCGGAGGAGTCGGGGAGCCAGCAGTACTTC.

J is TRBJ1-2 and V is TRBV2; 9 bases fit TRBD1. The CDR3 is 14 residues long. Per germline, CDR1 SNHLY and CDR2 FYNNEI. The J segment lost 4 bases and the V segment lost 2 bases, leaving 2 bases of the junction unmatched. The CDR3 DNA reads TGTGCCAGCAGTGAATCGGACAGGGGCTATGGCTACACCTTC. Amino acids: CASSESDRGYGYTF.

This clonotype was seen more than once but under ten times. A read error may be the cause here, since a much bigger clone is one base away. This chain joins TRBV3-1 and TRBJ1-5; a possible D gene is TRBD1 (6 bases). The J call may be incorrect, as the DNA end agrees better with TRBJ2-3. The CDR3 has 13 amino acids. Looked up from germline, CDR1 is LGHDT and CDR2 is YNNKEL (reference sequence). CDR3 nucleotides: TGTGCCAGCAGCCGGACAGAGAATCAGCCCCAGTATTTT. Translated: CASSRTENQPQYF.

This clonotype was observed a few times. This chain links TRBV29-1 with TRBJ2-5; D is unclear. Trimming took 4 bases from V and 0 from J, leaving 3 bases between them. The CDR3 sequence is 11 residues long. Per germline, CDR1 SQVTM and CDR2 ANQGSEA. The chain's CDR3 is CSVAYQETQYF. The CDR3 nucleotides read TGCAGCGTTGCCTACCAAGAGACCCAGTACTTC.

This chain links TRBV27 with TRBJ2-1; D possibly matches TRBD1 or TRBD2 (6 bases each). The J call may be wrong; the DNA end is better matched by TRBJ2-7. CDR3 length: 14 residues. Per germline, CDR1 MNHEY and CDR2 SMNVEV (reference sequence). This chain's CDR3 is CASSFQGRFYEQYF. The CDR3 nucleotides are TGTGCCAGCAGTTTTCAGGGGAGGTTCTACGAGCAGTACTTC.

J is TRBJ2-3 and V is TRBV29-1, with D perhaps given as TRBD1 or TRBD2 (6 bases each). Trimming removed 6 bases at V and 2 bases at J, with 21 bases between. Per germline, CDR1 SQVTM and CDR2 ANQGSEA. CDR3 length: 16 residues. CDR3 in amino acids: CSVRGLLGAHTDTQYF. In DNA form, the CDR3 reads TGCAGCGTGCGTGGACTATTGGGGGCCCACACAGATACGCAGTATTTT.

The chain has TRBV20-1 and TRBJ2-7, with 10 bases matching TRBD1. Germline values: CDR1 DFQATT, CDR2 SNEGSKA (reference sequence). The ends lost 3 bases at V and 2 bases at J; junction bases unmatched: 7. This CDR3 region has 15 residues. CDR3 in amino acids: CSARGWDRGPYEQYF. The CDR3 DNA is TGCAGTGCTAGGGGGTGGGACAGGGGCCCCTACGAGCAGTACTTC.